The source of this T cell receptor (beta chain) is a study of post-analysis software for immune sequencing data. Study context: The cohort encompassed relapsing-remitting, secondary progressive and progressive-relapsing multiple sclerosis disease courses.

A remark on this clonotype: Its specificity is unknown.

The CDR3 is 14 amino acids. Looked up from germline, CDR1 is SQVTM and CDR2 is ANQGSEA. Trimming removed 5 bases from V and 1 base from J; junction bases left unmatched: 8. The TCR beta cDNA libraries contained unique molecular identifiers. About 500,000 cDNA molecules were obtained from roughly 0.93 to 9.6 million T cells. MiXCR, run by TCRdb on the PCR reads, gives a single entry per CDR3 protein. In the table there are around 440,000 distinct CDR3 sequences, around 40% of which are singletons. Study-wide findings and caveats: A handful of TRBV segments were significantly more frequent in patients than in controls. TRBV5-6, TRBV5-1 and TRBV20-1 were among these segments. Batch-mates among the samples co-clustered strongly by F measure. Normalized Chao1 diversity was significantly lower in multiple sclerosis patients than in controls.

The chain employs TRBV29-1 and TRBJ2-7; 7 nucleotides line up with TRBD1. The sequence was obtained from a girl between 5 and 17 years old with multiple sclerosis. Specimen: blood. The CDR3 coding sequence is TGCAGCGTTAGTTTGGGGACAGCGTCCTACGAGCAGTACTTC. It translates to CSVSLGTASYEQYF.